This is a list of T cell receptor beta chains from one sample in a study of vaccination effects on CD4 cells after COVID-19. Measured with immunoSEQ multiplex PCR; TCRdb has only the in-frame clones, and not every one. The data show under 75,000 clones, about four fifths seen once. The antigens of these receptors remain unknown. The sequences come from CD4+ T cells from PBMCs cultured with SARS-CoV-2 spike peptides, collected before COVID-19 vaccination. The receptors here all came from a human donor who received a COVID-19 vaccine. The CDR3 runs from the conserved cysteine through the conserved F or W. D genes are given only for firm matches. Size is stated for part of the rows, as once, few or many counts, or as a class when the clone is expanded.

abundance	d_gene	v_gene	j_gene	CDR3nt	CDR3aa
once	-	TRBV2	TRBJ2-5	TGTGCCAGCAGTGAAGCCCCAGGGGCAGGGACCCAGTACTTC	CASSEAPGAGTQYF
-	-	TRBV29-1	TRBJ2-6	TGCAGCGTAGCCGGAGGGGCCAACGTCCTGACTTTC	CSVAGGANVLTF
-	-	TRBV24-1	TRBJ2-3	TGTGCCACCAGTGTGACCCCGGGGGTCAGCACAGATACGCAGTATTTT	CATSVTPGVSTDTQYF
-	-	TRBV25-1	TRBJ1-1	TGTGCCAGCAGTGGGGTTGGGGACACTGAAGCTTTCTTT	CASSGVGDTEAFF
-	TRBD1	TRBV18	TRBJ1-1	TGTGCCAGCTCCCGACAGGGGAATGAAGCTTTCTTT	CASSRQGNEAFF
-	-	TRBV30	TRBJ1-5	TGTGCCTGGAGTGAACAGGGTAACCAGCCCCAGCATTTT	CAWSEQGNQPQHF
few	-	TRBV9	TRBJ2-2	TGTGCCAGCAGCGCTACCACAGGGCCCGGGGAGCTGTTTTTT	CASSATTGPGELFF
-	TRBD2	TRBV20-1	TRBJ2-3	TGCAGTGCTAGTGACGGACTAGCGGGACGGGGAGATACGCAGTATTTT	CSASDGLAGRGDTQYF
-	-	TRBV7-3	TRBJ2-6	TGTGCCAGCAGCTTAACGGCCGGCTCTGGGGCCAACGTCCTGACTTTC	CASSLTAGSGANVLTF
-	TRBD1	TRBV28	TRBJ2-1	TGTGCCAGCACTACCGTACCCGGACAGGGTAGGAATGAGCAGTTCTTC	CASTTVPGQGRNEQFF
-	-	TRBV28	TRBJ1-5	TGTGCCAGCAGTGATAGCAATCAGCCCCAGCATTTT	CASSDSNQPQHF
once	TRBD2	TRBV24-1	TRBJ2-1	TGTGCCACCAGGGGACTAGCGGGGGACAATGAGCAGTTCTTC	CATRGLAGDNEQFF
-	TRBD2	TRBV5-1	TRBJ2-5	TGCGCCAGCAGCTTTCTTAGCGGGGTTGCAGGAGAGACCCAGTACTTC	CASSFLSGVAGETQYF
-	-	TRBV5-6	TRBJ2-4	TGTGCCAGCAGCCCACAGGGTTCGGCCAAAAACATTCAGTACTTC	CASSPQGSAKNIQYF
once	-	TRBV6-1	TRBJ2-1	TGTGCCAGCAGGGAAGGTGGGGGGACCTCCTACAATGAGCAGTTCTTC	CASREGGGTSYNEQFF
-	-	TRBV30	TRBJ1-3	TGTGCCTGGGCCGCCGCTGGAAACACCATATATTTT	CAWAAAGNTIYF
-	TRBD1	TRBV5-1	TRBJ2-1	TGCGCCAGCAGCTGGGGACAGAGCTCCTACAATGAGCAGTTCTTC	CASSWGQSSYNEQFF
-	-	TRBV7-8	TRBJ1-3	TGTGCCAGCAGCTCCTCACCTGGAAACACCATATATTTT	CASSSSPGNTIYF
once	TRBD2	TRBV7-3	TRBJ2-5	TGTGCCAGCAGCTTAATCGGGGGGGCAGGGGAGACCCAGTACTTC	CASSLIGGAGETQYF
-	-	TRBV28	TRBJ1-6	TGTGCCAGCAGTTCGATGAATCGTAATTCACCCCTCCACTTT	CASSSMNRNSPLHF
-	-	TRBV6-5	TRBJ1-5	TGTGCCAGCAGACAAGGGGGACCTGGCAATCAGCCCCAGCATTTT	CASRQGGPGNQPQHF
few	TRBD1	TRBV7-9	TRBJ2-1	TGTGCCAGCAGCTTTACCCCCGGGACAGGGGCCCACAATGAGCAGTTCTTC	CASSFTPGTGAHNEQFF
-	-	TRBV9	TRBJ2-1	TGTGCCAGCAGCGTAGGTTCGGCGGATCTTGGGGATGAGCAGTTCTTC	CASSVGSADLGDEQFF
-	TRBD2	TRBV10-1	TRBJ2-1	TGCGCCAGCAGTTCTAGCGGGGGGGCAATAGATGAGCAGTTCTTC	CASSSSGGAIDEQFF
-	-	TRBV5-1	TRBJ2-3	TGCGCCAGCGCCGAAGGACGGAGCACAGATACGCAGTATTTT	CASAEGRSTDTQYF
-	TRBD2	TRBV12-5	TRBJ2-2	TGTGCTAGCGCGGGGGGGGCGAGCACCGGGGAGCTGTTTTTT	CASAGGASTGELFF
-	TRBD2	TRBV14	TRBJ2-3	TGTGCCAGCAGCCAAGATCCGACCGGGACTAGCGGGGGGACTAGCACAGATACGCAGTATTTT	CASSQDPTGTSGGTSTDTQYF
-	-	TRBV7-9	TRBJ2-5	TGTGCCAGCAGCATCGGGACTCTCCAAGAGACCCAGTACTTC	CASSIGTLQETQYF
-	-	TRBV4-1	TRBJ2-5	TGCGCCAGCAGCCAGGGACTGCTCGGCGAGACCCAGTACTTC	CASSQGLLGETQYF
-	-	TRBV6-5	TRBJ1-1	TGTGCCAGCAGTTACCGTAAGGGGGTGAACACTGAAGCTTTCTTT	CASSYRKGVNTEAFF
-	-	TRBV6-5	TRBJ2-1	TGTGCCAGCAGTTACTCACAGGGTTTAACCTACAATGAGCAGTTCTTC	CASSYSQGLTYNEQFF